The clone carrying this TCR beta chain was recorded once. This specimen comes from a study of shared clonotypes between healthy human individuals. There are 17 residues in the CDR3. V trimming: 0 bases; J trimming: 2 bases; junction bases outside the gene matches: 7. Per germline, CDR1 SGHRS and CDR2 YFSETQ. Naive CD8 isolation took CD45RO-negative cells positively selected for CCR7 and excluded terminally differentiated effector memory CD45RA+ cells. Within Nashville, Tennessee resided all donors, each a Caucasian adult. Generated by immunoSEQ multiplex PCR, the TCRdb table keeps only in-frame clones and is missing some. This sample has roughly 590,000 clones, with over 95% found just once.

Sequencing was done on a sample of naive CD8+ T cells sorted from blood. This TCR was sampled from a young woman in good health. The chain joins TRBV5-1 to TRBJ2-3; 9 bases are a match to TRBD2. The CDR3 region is CASSLELASGVTDTQYF. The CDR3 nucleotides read TGCGCCAGCAGCTTGGAGTTGGCTAGCGGGGTCACAGATACGCAGTATTTT. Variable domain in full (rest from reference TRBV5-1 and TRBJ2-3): KAGVTQTPRYLIKTRGQQVTLSCSPISGHRSVSWYQQTPGQGLQFLFEYFSETQRNKGNFPGRFSGRQFSNSRSEMNVSTLELGDSALYLCASSLELASGVTDTQYFGPGTRLTVL.